The 20 T cell receptor beta chains below come from one sample, sequenced in a study of T-cell reconstitution after alpha-beta-depleted transplantation in children. Library preparation (for TCRbeta) was performed with unique molecular identifiers. TCRdb recomputed calls from the PCR reads with MiXCR, one row per CDR3 protein. The sample lists 15,000 to 20,000 distinct CDR3 sequences, around 12% occurring once. Sequenced material: PBMCs, mostly from graft donor cells, taken 180 days after TCRalphabeta/CD19-depleted stem cell transplant. Receptor source: a boy younger than two who had a stem cell transplant for Wiskott-Aldrich syndrome, so the T cells may come from the graft donor.

A few counts support this clonotype. The rearrangement uses TRBV12-3 or TRBV12-4 and TRBJ2-5; tentative D call: TRBD1 (5 bases). The CDR3 totals 14 residues. Between the trimmed V and J ends, which lost 6 bases and 0 bases, there was a span of 11 bases. In DNA, the CDR3 is TGTGCCAGCAGACCTAGACAGTACCAAGAGACCCAGTACTTC. Encoded protein: CASRPRQYQETQYF.

The V gene is TRBV5-2, the J gene TRBJ2-5; the table's D call TRBD1 went unverified against the DNA. TRBV5-2 is given as a pseudogene. The CDR3 is 15 residues long. For the CDR3, the DNA is TGTGCCATGGGCCCGGACCGGGGGTTAGTGGAGACCCAGTACTTC. Protein product: CAMGPDRGLVETQYF.

This clonotype showed up many times. V usage is TRBV20-1 and J usage is TRBJ1-6; 8 nucleotides line up with TRBD1. V lost 5 bases and J lost 11; bases outside the gene matches: 8. Per germline, CDR1 DFQATT and CDR2 SNEGSKA (reference sequence). The CDR3 runs to 13 residues. As DNA, the CDR3 is TGCAGTGCTTCTAGACAGGGGCTTACACCCCTCCACTTT. It codes for CSASRQGLTPLHF.

This clonotype was seen more than once but under ten times. V and J are TRBV29-1 and TRBJ2-1; 7 nucleotides agree with TRBD1. CDR3 length: 16 residues. Germline values: CDR1 SQVTM, CDR2 ANQGSEA. The trim removed 4 bases at V and 8 bases at J, leaving 17 bases unmatched. The CDR3 sequence: CSVGLRGQPLVDEQFF. The CDR3 coding sequence is TGCAGCGTTGGACTCCGGGGACAGCCTTTGGTCGATGAGCAGTTCTTC.

The chain uses TRBV20-1 and TRBJ2-4, with 10 bases identical to TRBD2. The germline CDR1 and CDR2 sequences are DFQATT and SNEGSKA (reference sequence). The CDR3 is made up of 15 amino acids. Unmatched junction bases numbered 6, after V lost 2 bases and J lost 5 bases. The CDR3 DNA sequence: TGCAGTGCTAGACCTAGCGGGAGTTCGGAAAACATTCAGTACTTC. This gives the protein CSARPSGSSENIQYF.

This clonotype occurred many times. The chain uses TRBV9 and TRBJ2-7, with D possibly being TRBD2 (5 bases). Germline CDR1 SGDLS, CDR2 YYNGEE. The CDR3 spans 14 residues. Trimming left V 0 bases short and J 6 bases short, with 13 bases between. The CDR3 coding sequence is TGTGCCAGCAGCGTAGAACTAGACGGTCTCGAGCAGTACTTC. Translation: CASSVELDGLEQYF. Using reference TRBV9 and TRBJ2-7 for the parts outside the CDR3, the full variable domain is DSGVTQTPKHLITATGQRVTLRCSPRSGDLSVYWYQQSLDQGLQFLIQYYNGEERAKGNILERFSAQQFPDLHSELNLSSLELGDSALYFCASSVELDGLEQYFGPGTRLTVT.

This rearrangement joins TRBV20-1 to TRBJ1-5; D not certain. Germline CDR1 DFQATT, CDR2 SNEGSKA (reference sequence). The CDR3 spans 12 residues. Trimming stripped 3 bases from V and 5 bases from J, with 8 bases between. CDR3 coding DNA: TGCAGTGCTAGTTTGTTGGATCAGCCCCAGCATTTT. Encoded protein: CSASLLDQPQHF.

This clonotype was seen only a few times. The chain employs TRBV20-1 and TRBJ2-7; D gene unclear. With 2 bases removed from V and 0 bases from J, the gap between germline ends came to 8 bases. The length of the CDR3 is 13 residues. Germline V lookup: CDR1 DFQATT, CDR2 SNEGSKA (reference sequence). CDR3 DNA sequence: TGCAGTGCTAGACGGGTCAGCTCCTACGAGCAGTACTTC. Protein product: CSARRVSSYEQYF.

The chain carries TRBV29-1 and TRBJ1-1, with TRBD1 identical over 8 bases. With V trimmed by 4 bases and J by 4 bases, 5 bases remained unmatched. This CDR3 spans 13 amino acids. Germline V gives CDR1 SQVTM, CDR2 ANQGSEA. CDR3 loop: CSVVRGQGTEAFF. The CDR3 bases are TGCAGCGTTGTCAGGGGGCAGGGCACTGAAGCTTTCTTT.

This clonotype was observed many times. This sequence joins TRBV6-5 and TRBJ2-5, with 10 positions matching TRBD2. Germline CDR1 is MNHEY and CDR2 is SVGAGI. V lost 2 bases, J lost 4 bases, and 4 bases stayed unmatched. This CDR3 spans 15 amino acids. The CDR3 sequence: CASSYALAGVETQYF. The CDR3 nucleotides read TGTGCCAGCAGTTACGCCCTAGCGGGAGTAGAGACCCAGTACTTC.

A few counts support this clonotype. The chain employs TRBV5-1 and TRBJ2-7; possible D gene TRBD1, 6 bases. The CDR3 extends over 15 amino acids. CDR1 SGHRS and CDR2 YFSETQ come from the germline V gene. V lost 5 bases and J 3 bases, leaving 18 bases between the germline ends. CDR3 amino acids: CASRERAGAVYEQYF. DNA of the CDR3: TGCGCCAGCAGGGAGAGGGCAGGGGCCGTCTACGAGCAGTACTTC. Using reference TRBV5-1 and TRBJ2-7 for the parts outside the CDR3, the full variable domain is KAGVTQTPRYLIKTRGQQVTLSCSPISGHRSVSWYQQTPGQGLQFLFEYFSETQRNKGNFPGRFSGRQFSNSRSEMNVSTLELGDSALYLCASRERAGAVYEQYFGPGTRLTVT.

Many counts were recorded for this clonotype. The J gene is TRBJ1-2, the V gene TRBV10-3, with 7 bases that match TRBD1. This CDR3 spans 14 amino acids. V shed 4 bases and J 4 bases; nucleotides not matched to a gene: 6. CDR1 ENHRY and CDR2 SYGVKD come from the germline V gene. The CDR3 protein is CAISGTGAFYGYTF. DNA of the CDR3: TGTGCCATCAGTGGGACAGGCGCTTTCTATGGCTACACCTTC.

The gene calls are TRBV7-9 and TRBJ1-2; the D gene is possibly TRBD1 (5 bases). The CDR3 has 13 residues. Deletions cut 4 bases from V and 8 bases from J, with 14 bases between. Germline-derived CDR1 and CDR2 are SEHNR and FQNEAQ (reference sequence). CDR3 DNA sequence: TGTGCCAGCAGCTGGGACTTTCCAGCGGGCTACACCTTC. This sequence encodes CASSWDFPAGYTF. Full variable domain (remainder filled in from reference TRBV7-9 and TRBJ1-2): DTGVSQNPRHKITKRGQNVTFRCDPISEHNRLYWYRQTLGQGPEFLTYFQNEAQLEKSRLLSDRFSAERPKGSFSTLEIQRTEQGDSAMYLCASSWDFPAGYTFGSGTRLTVV.

Within the sample, this clonotype is hyperexpanded (1% or more). The V and J genes are TRBV6-6 and TRBJ2-5, with TRBD1 matching over 7 bases. Germline V gene sequence: CDR1 MNHNY, CDR2 SVGAGI (reference sequence). The CDR3 sequence is 14 residues long. J gave up 3 bases and V 10 bases, and 11 bases lay outside the gene matches. The CDR3 sequence is CATSKTGQEETQYF. DNA of the CDR3: TGTGCCACCTCTAAGACAGGGCAGGAAGAGACCCAGTACTTC.

The rearrangement links TRBV5-6 to TRBJ2-5; 9 bases map to TRBD1. The CDR3 consists of 16 residues. CDR1 SGHDT and CDR2 YYEEEE come from the germline V gene. Trimming removed 4 bases from V and 4 bases from J; junction bases left unmatched: 11. CDR3 amino acids: CASSVTGTGRGETQYF. In DNA, the CDR3 is TGTGCCAGCAGCGTGACCGGGACAGGGCGAGGAGAGACCCAGTACTTC.

The J gene is TRBJ1-4, the V gene TRBV14, with D hard to call. The V gene's germline CDR1 is SGHDN and CDR2 FVKESK. V shed 1 base and J shed 7 bases, with 7 bases lying between them. The CDR3 runs to 13 residues. The CDR3 region has the DNA TGTGCCAGCAGCCAAGTTCCGAGTGAAAAACTGTTTTTT. It codes for CASSQVPSEKLFF.

This clonotype was counted ten times or more. A read error may explain this, as a much larger clone is one base away. The gene calls are TRBV6-5 and TRBJ2-6, with D possibly matching TRBD1 (6 bases). The CDR3 length is 13 residues. Germline V gives CDR1 MNHEY, CDR2 SVGAGI. The CDR3 DNA is TGTGCCAGCAGCCCGATGGGGGCCAACGGCCTGACTTTC. Residues: CASSPMGANGLTF.

This clonotype has more than one count but fewer than ten. The chain uses TRBV7-6 and TRBJ2-5; 8 bases align to TRBD1. After removal of 1 base from V and 5 bases from J, the junction contained 12 bases not matched to a gene. Germline CDR1 is SGHVS and CDR2 is FNYEAQ. The CDR3 is made up of 17 amino acids. The CDR3 nucleotides are TGTGCCAGCAGCTTAGATTGGTCAGGGGGCCCGTGGGAGACCCAGTACTTC. Its translation: CASSLDWSGGPWETQYF.

This clonotype was counted once. A read error may explain this, as a much larger clone is one base away. The CDR3 DNA reads TGTGACAGCAGTACCTCCGGGACGGTCTATGGCTACACCTTC. It yields the protein CDSSTSGTVYGYTF. The gene calls are TRBV12-3 or TRBV12-4 and TRBJ1-2; D possibly corresponds to TRBD1 (5 bases). This CDR3 region has 14 residues.

In this sample, this clonotype turned up a few times. V is TRBV12-3 or TRBV12-4 and J is TRBJ1-3, with a tentative D call TRBD1 (5 bases). V lost 3 bases and J lost 2, with 11 bases in between. The CDR3 loop spans 15 amino acids. In nucleotides, the CDR3 is TGTGCCAGCAGTTTTCGGGGGTTGACTGGAAACACCATATATTTT. It specifies CASSFRGLTGNTIYF.